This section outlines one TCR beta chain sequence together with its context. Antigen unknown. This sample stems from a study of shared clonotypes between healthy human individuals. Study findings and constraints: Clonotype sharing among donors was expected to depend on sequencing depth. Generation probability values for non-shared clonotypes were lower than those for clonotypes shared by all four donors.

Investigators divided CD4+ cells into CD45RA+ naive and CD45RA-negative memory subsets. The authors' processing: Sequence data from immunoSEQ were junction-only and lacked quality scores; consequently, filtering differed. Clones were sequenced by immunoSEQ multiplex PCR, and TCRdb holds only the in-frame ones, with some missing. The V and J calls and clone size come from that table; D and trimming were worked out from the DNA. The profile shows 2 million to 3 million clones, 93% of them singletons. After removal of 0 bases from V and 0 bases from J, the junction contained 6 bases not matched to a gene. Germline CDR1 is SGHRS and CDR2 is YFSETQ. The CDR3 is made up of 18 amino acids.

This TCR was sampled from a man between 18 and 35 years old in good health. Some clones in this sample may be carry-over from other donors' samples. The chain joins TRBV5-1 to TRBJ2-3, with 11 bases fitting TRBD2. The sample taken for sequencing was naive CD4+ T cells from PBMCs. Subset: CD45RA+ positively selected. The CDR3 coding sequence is TGCGCCAGCAGCTTGGAGGGACTAGCGGAGGATAGCACAGATACGCAGTATTTT. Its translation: CASSLEGLAEDSTDTQYF.